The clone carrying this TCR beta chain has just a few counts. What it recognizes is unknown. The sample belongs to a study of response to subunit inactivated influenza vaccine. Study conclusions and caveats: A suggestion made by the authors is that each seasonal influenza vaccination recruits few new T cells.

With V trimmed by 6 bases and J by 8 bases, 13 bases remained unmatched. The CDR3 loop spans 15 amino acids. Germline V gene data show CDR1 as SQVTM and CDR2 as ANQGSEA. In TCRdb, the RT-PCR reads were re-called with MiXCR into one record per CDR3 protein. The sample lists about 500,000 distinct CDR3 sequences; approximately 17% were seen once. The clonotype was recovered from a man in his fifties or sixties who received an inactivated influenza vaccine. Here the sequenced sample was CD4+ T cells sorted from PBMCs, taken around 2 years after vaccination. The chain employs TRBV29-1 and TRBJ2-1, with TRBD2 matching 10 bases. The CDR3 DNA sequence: TGCAGCGTACGAATGGCTAGCGGGAGCCAAGATGAGCAGTTCTTC. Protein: CSVRMASGSQDEQFF.